This T cell receptor (beta chain) was retrieved from a study of OX40 agonist ivuxolimab in advanced cancers. Study results and caveats: Partial responders dosed at 0.1-3.0 mg/kg displayed clonal expansion ranking among the lowest.

Patients were excluded for autoimmune disease history or systemic immunosuppression. A word on this clone: Its specificity is not known.

J lost 5 bases, V lost 2 bases, and 2 bases had no gene match. CDR1 MNHNS and CDR2 SASEGT come from the germline V gene. The CDR3 is 15 residues long. TCRdb's copy holds only in-frame clones and misses some; the assay was immunoSEQ multiplex PCR. The sample contains tens of thousands of clones, 70% to 90% of which appear only once. The receptor was isolated from an adult with an advanced solid tumor such as melanoma, head and neck, liver or kidney cancer. The rearrangement joins TRBV6-1 to TRBJ1-6; 8 positions match TRBD1. This specimen was CD4+ or CD8+ T cells sorted from blood, taken in a trial of the OX40 agonist ivuxolimab. This chain's CDR3 is CASSELDRDNSPLHF. CDR3 DNA sequence: TGTGCCAGCAGTGAACTGGACAGGGATAATTCACCCCTCCACTTT.